The TCR beta chain under discussion was sequenced for a study of beta chain features in type 1 diabetes (dated by TCRdb to 2016 to 2019). As for the study more broadly: Patients and healthy donors did not differ in mean age, gender distribution, total cell number or subset yield. Across all samples, about 110 million sorted cells were examined, and cell number per subset correlated strongly with RNA yield. Regulatory and stem cell-like memory subsets were isolated from only 8 patients and about 8 healthy donors, whereas naive and central memory subsets came from all 28 donors. The study compared TCRB repertoires of sorted circulating CD4+ T cell subsets between recently diagnosed type 1 diabetes patients and matched healthy donors. What the work shows at the level of the full study, not this receptor alone: At VDJ recombination sites, patients with type 1 diabetes made fewer insertions and deleted more nucleotides, a pattern implying thymic rearrangement abnormalities. The naive, central memory and regulatory TCRB repertoires appeared to resemble one another more closely among patients than among healthy donors. HLA sub-analyses involved small numbers of individuals, so any influence of HLA type on TCRB rearrangement remained unresolved. Sequencing cDNA rather than genomic DNA could over-represent highly expressing activated cells, although activation and CD3 levels did not differ between groups. In all four CD4+ subsets, TCRB CDR3 length was moderately but significantly shorter in type 1 diabetes patients. Shorter templates might be favored by PCR, yet because patient and control samples were amplified and corrected together, any such skew would affect both groups equally.

Each donor gave one peripheral blood draw, averaging approximately 120 mL, which was collected into heparinised tubes. A BD FACSAria II and a panel including CD45RO, CCR7, CD25, CD127, CD95 and CD27 were used to sort naive, central memory, regulatory and stem cell-like memory CD4+ T cells. A purity above 95% was achieved for all sorted populations. PBMCs were separated immediately by Lymphoprep density gradient centrifugation and were stained directly, without being cultured. So that batch effects would be minimized, each experiment stained and sorted samples in pairs, pairing one healthy donor with one patient. This clone was counted many times. The target of this receptor is not known. No per-base quality is available; no much larger clone lies one base away. V and J lose 6 bases and 6 bases, and a span of 17 bases separates them. Including cysteine and phenylalanine, the CDR3 has 14 amino acids. Only the CDR3 DNA stays, 42 bases, in frame from base 1. The germline V gene (reference sequence) provides CDR1 LNHDA and CDR2 SQIVND.

The entire isolated RNA was reverse transcribed using the High Capacity cDNA Reverse Transcription Kit, and thus expressed TCRB transcripts were sequenced. Deep immunoSEQ sequencing was performed on naive, central memory and regulatory T cell samples, with an average of roughly 4 million total reads per sample. After sorted cells were lysed in RLT buffer, RNA was extracted with DNase-treated RNeasy Micro or Mini kits, with the choice depending on cell number. Each cell subset was processed on its own to prevent cross-contamination, while patient and healthy donor samples were processed together. Using the immunoSEQ multiplex PCR, TCRB sequences were amplified from cDNA into 87-bp fragments spanning the CDR3 region. Sequencing of the amplicons was done on the Illumina HiSeq platform. The paper's processing steps were these. Synthetic template baselines were used to correct PCR bias computationally, reads within Hamming distance 2 were collapsed together, and singletons that could not be merged were discarded. Reads were aligned against IMGT to assign V, D and J genes, CDR3 length and insertions or deletions at six rearrangement sites. Clonotype counts were normalized to sorted cell number within each subset before computing true diversity and Gini coefficients with the tcR R package. Repertoire sharing was quantified using the overlap coefficient calculated on TCRB nucleotide sequences. Imported from immuneACCESS, the table was reduced by TCRdb to in-frame sequences with V and J called. These copies leave out some clones; in studies compared against another copy, an unresolved V gene accounts for under half, and the cause of the remainder is not known. That table gives V, J and clone size, and the DNA gave D and trimming. Here the sample has some 52,000 clones; roughly two fifths occur a single time. The ten largest clonotypes hold roughly 1.4% of the sample.

The sequence links TRBV19 to TRBJ1-1, and TRBD1 may be the D gene, going by 6 matching bases. The TCR was taken from a young man with type 1 diabetes. The sequenced sample was Tregs from blood. The sample's cell subset or site label, in plain terms: regulatory CD4+ T cells. The CDR3 amino acid sequence is: CASSRSNRAPEAFF. The sequence in DNA is TGTGCCAGTAGCCGAAGTAACAGGGCGCCTGAAGCTTTCTTT.